Presented here are 3 T cell receptor beta chains from one specimen sequenced in a study of blood T cell repertoires in COVID-19 (dated by TCRdb to 2018 to 2021). Receptor amplification or capture employed the immunoSEQ multiplex PCR assay. Not all clones reach the TCRdb copy of this immuneACCESS table, which keeps in-frame sequences only. Checked studies attribute under half of the gap to unresolved V genes and leave the rest unexplained. This sample gives just over 350,000 clones in total; more than 85% of them show up just once. 2.5% to 3% of the sample rests with the top ten. The sequencing input was PBMCs or T cells enriched from blood (not recorded which). The receptor source for this set is a woman in her twenties or thirties who had recovered from COVID-19.

V and J are TRBV2 and TRBJ1-1, with 8 bases that match TRBD1. V trimming: 1 base; J trimming: 8 bases; junction bases outside the gene matches: 6. This CDR3 contains 14 residues. Germline CDR1 is SNHLY and CDR2 is FYNNEI. The CDR3 here is CASSEGTGPMEAFF. For the CDR3, the DNA is TGTGCCAGCAGTGAAGGGACAGGGCCGATGGAAGCTTTCTTT.

The chain carries TRBV7-6 and TRBJ2-7, with TRBD2 matching 7 bases. The CDR3 runs to 16 residues. Per the germline V gene, CDR1 is SGHVS and CDR2 is FNYEAQ. V dropped 5 bases and J dropped 6; count of bases not matched to a gene: 16. CDR3 sequence (DNA): TGTGCCAGCAGCCTCTCGACTAGCCCACCGATGAGCGAGCAGTACTTC. Translating it yields CASSLSTSPPMSEQYF.

The chain has TRBV10-2 and TRBJ2-1, with 10 bases identical to TRBD2. V lost 0 bases to trimming and J lost 1 base; unmatched junction nucleotides: 6. Germline CDR1 WSHSY, CDR2 SAAADI. CDR3 length: 18 amino acids. The CDR3 region has the DNA TGCGCCAGCAGTGAGTCCCCTAGCGGGGGTGTTTCCTACAATGAGCAGTTCTTC. It codes for CASSESPSGGVSYNEQFF.